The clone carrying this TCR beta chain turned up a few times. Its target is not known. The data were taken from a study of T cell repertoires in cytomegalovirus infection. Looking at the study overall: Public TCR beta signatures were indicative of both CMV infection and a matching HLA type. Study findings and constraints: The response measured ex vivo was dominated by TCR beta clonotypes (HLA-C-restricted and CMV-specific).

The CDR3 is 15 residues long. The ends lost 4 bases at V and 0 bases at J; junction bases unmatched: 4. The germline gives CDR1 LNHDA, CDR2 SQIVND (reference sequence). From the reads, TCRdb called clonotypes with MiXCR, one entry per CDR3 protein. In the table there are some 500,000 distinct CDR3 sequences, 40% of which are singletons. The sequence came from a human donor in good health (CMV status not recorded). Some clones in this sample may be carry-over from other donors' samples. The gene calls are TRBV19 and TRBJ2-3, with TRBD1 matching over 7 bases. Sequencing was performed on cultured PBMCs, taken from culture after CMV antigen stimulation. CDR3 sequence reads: CASSRGTASTDTQYF. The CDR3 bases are TGTGCCAGTAGTAGGGGGACAGCTAGCACAGATACGCAGTATTTT. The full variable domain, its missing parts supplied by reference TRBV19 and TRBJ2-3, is DGGITQSPKYLFRKEGQNVTLSCEQNLNHDAMYWYRQDPGQGLRLIYYSQIVNDFQKGDIAEGYSVSREKKESFPLTVTSAQKNPTAFYLCASSRGTASTDTQYFGPGTRLTVL.